Sequencing of this T cell receptor (beta chain) was carried out in a study of cytomegalovirus exposure and HLA in healthy donors. Study-wide context: A later analysis reported the same platform for the 90 to 150 validation repertoires and the roughly 670 first-cohort repertoires.

Study findings and constraints: In vitro assays verified that three CMV-associated chains recognized CMV antigens specifically. Cytomegalovirus status was reportedly diagnosed by the classifier with high sensitivity and specificity.

Separation from the 666-subject first cohort characterized the 120-subject validation cohort, to which the donors belonged. Clones were sequenced by immunoSEQ multiplex PCR, and TCRdb holds only the in-frame ones, with some missing. The sample contains 250,000 to 300,000 clones, just over 85% of which appear only once. This clone has only one observation. Its target is unknown. The CDR3 is made up of 15 amino acids. Germline V CDR1 and CDR2: SGHNT, YYREEE (reference sequence). The germline V and J ends were trimmed by 5 bases and 0 bases, with 12 bases remaining between them. The J gene is TRBJ1-3, the V gene TRBV5-4; the D gene is possibly TRBD1 (6 bases). Specimen: PBMCs. The clonotype was recovered from a woman younger than 35 in good health and CMV-seronegative. As DNA, the CDR3 is TGTGCCAGCAGACCCGGACAGAACTCTGGAAACACCATATATTTT. As protein: CASRPGQNSGNTIYF.